The 27 T cell receptor beta chains given below trace back to one sample, sequenced in a study of identical twins (dated by TCRdb to the mid-2010s). Libraries came from 5' RACE. The reads were generated on an Illumina HiSeq 2000. The public reads were reanalyzed by TCRdb: fastp trimming at Q25, MiXCR alignment, in-frame beta chains only. Every entry covers one CDR3 protein and lists the most common genes and DNA from its rows. The sample yields roughly 720,000 distinct CDR3 sequences; roughly 20% were counted once. The ten top clones hold around 13% of the sample. The same sample was also studied in work on T cells expressing NK-cell markers.

Source material: PBMCs. All receptors come from a woman between 18 and 30 years old in good health.

This clonotype has only a few counts. The chain joins TRBV6-2 or TRBV6-3 to TRBJ1-1; D gene ambiguous. Trimming stripped 5 bases from V and 1 base from J, with 8 bases between. Germline V gives CDR1 MNHEY, CDR2 SVGEGT. The CDR3 runs 13 residues. This CDR3 reads CASSHTKNTEAFF. For the CDR3, the DNA is TGTGCCAGCAGTCACACGAAGAACACTGAAGCTTTCTTT.

The chain employs TRBV6-5 and TRBJ2-1; D unresolved. The CDR3 has 12 amino acids. The germline V and J ends were trimmed by 6 bases and 5 bases, with 8 bases remaining between them. Per the germline V gene, CDR1 is MNHEY and CDR2 is SVGAGI. The CDR3 protein is CASSPNDNEQFF. The DNA of the CDR3 is TGTGCCAGCAGCCCTAATGACAATGAGCAGTTCTTC.

This chain joins TRBV12-3 or TRBV12-4 and TRBJ2-1; D might be TRBD2 (6 bases). The ends were cut back, 1 base at V and 9 bases at J, with 7 bases in the middle. The CDR3 extends over 12 amino acids. DNA for the CDR3: TGTGCCAGCAGTTTAGAAGCGGGTGAGCAGTTCTTC. Translated, it gives CASSLEAGEQFF.

The CDR3 sequence is CSATLAGVDTKQYF. CDR3 DNA: TGCAGTGCAACTCTAGCGGGAGTTGATACTAAGCAGTACTTC. The chain combines TRBV20-1 with TRBJ2-7; 10 bases fit TRBD2. In germline, CDR1 is DFQATT, CDR2 SNEGSKA (reference sequence). The CDR3 has 14 amino acids. V shed 6 bases and J 8 bases; nucleotides not matched to a gene: 13.

This chain links TRBV20-1 with TRBJ2-3, with 9 bases that match TRBD1. This CDR3 has 14 amino acids. The germline CDR1 and CDR2 sequences are DFQATT and SNEGSKA (reference sequence). After removal of 5 bases from V and 5 bases from J, the junction contained 8 bases not matched to a gene. DNA for the CDR3: TGCAGTGCTCAAACAGGGGGCAATGGAGATACGCAGTATTTT. Its protein is CSAQTGGNGDTQYF.

The chain couples TRBV10-3 to TRBJ2-3, with 7 positions matching TRBD2. The V segment lost 6 bases and the J segment 4 bases; nucleotides outside the gene matches: 4. Germline loops: CDR1 ENHRY, CDR2 SYGVKD. CDR3 size: 13 residues. The CDR3 loop is CAISAGDPDTQYF. CDR3 coding DNA: TGTGCCATCAGCGCGGGGGACCCAGATACGCAGTATTTT.

This clonotype was seen a handful of times. The rearrangement uses TRBV27 and TRBJ2-1; the match to TRBD2 covers 7 bases. Per germline, CDR1 MNHEY and CDR2 SMNVEV (reference sequence). The CDR3 sequence is 14 residues long. The ends lost 3 bases at V and 5 bases at J; junction bases unmatched: 4. CDR3 DNA sequence: TGTGCCAGCAGTTTTGAGCGGGATGACAATGAGCAGTTCTTC. This codes for CASSFERDDNEQFF.

The V call is TRBV5-1, the J call TRBJ2-5, with D perhaps matching TRBD1 (5 bases). Trimming removed 2 bases from V and 4 bases from J, with 12 bases in between. CDR3 length: 14 amino acids. Germline lookup yields CDR1 SGHRS and CDR2 YFSETQ. The CDR3: CASSFRGTTETQYF. The CDR3 bases are TGCGCCAGCAGCTTTAGGGGCACCACAGAGACCCAGTACTTC.

The V and J genes are TRBV12-3 or TRBV12-4 and TRBJ1-1, with 7 bases matching TRBD1. This CDR3 has 14 residues. Trimming removed 6 bases from V and 2 bases from J; junction bases left unmatched: 6. The CDR3, as DNA: TGTGCCAGCAGAACCGGGACAGAAAACACTGAAGCTTTCTTT. This gives the protein CASRTGTENTEAFF.

In DNA form, the CDR3 reads TGCGCCAGCAGCTGGGCGGGGGGTATTGATGAGCAGTTCTTC. Translating gives CASSWAGGIDEQFF. The rearrangement uses TRBV5-1 and TRBJ2-1, with 8 bases identical to TRBD2. CDR1 and CDR2 (germline): SGHRS, YFSETQ. With V trimmed by 3 bases and J by 8 bases, 7 bases remained unmatched. This CDR3 is built from 14 residues.

This clonotype was observed a handful of times. This sequence joins TRBV27 and TRBJ2-3; no reliable D call. Per germline, CDR1 MNHEY and CDR2 SMNVEV (reference sequence). V was pared by 6 bases and J by 5 bases, with 21 bases between. CDR3 length: 16 residues. The CDR3 here is CASSPMAGNSRDTQYF. The DNA of the CDR3 is TGTGCCAGCAGCCCAATGGCTGGCAACTCCCGAGATACGCAGTATTTT.

This chain connects TRBV20-1 to TRBJ2-1, with D unclear. The CDR3 loop spans 16 amino acids. In germline, CDR1 is DFQATT, CDR2 SNEGSKA (reference sequence). The V end lost 2 bases, the J end lost 0 bases, and 14 bases lay between the germline ends. This CDR3 is CSARLMIASSYNEQFF. As DNA, the CDR3 is TGCAGTGCTAGATTAATGATAGCCAGCTCCTACAATGAGCAGTTCTTC.

The genes are TRBV2 and TRBJ2-1, with D perhaps matching TRBD1 or TRBD2 (6 bases each). CDR3 length equals 12 residues. CDR1 SNHLY and CDR2 FYNNEI come from the germline V gene. Trimming took off 4 bases at V and 12 bases at J, with 13 bases between the two ends. CDR3 bases: TGTGCCAGCAGTGGGGGGGCTCACAGGCAGTTCTTC. The encoded protein is CASSGGAHRQFF. The whole variable domain, filled in from reference TRBV2 and TRBJ2-1, reads EPEVTQTPSHQVTQMGQEVILRCVPISNHLYFYWYRQILGQKVEFLVSFYNNEISEKSEIFDDQFSVERPDGSNFTLKIRSTKLEDSAMYFCASSGGAHRQFFGPGTRLTVL.

The chain carries TRBV5-6 and TRBJ2-7; no firm D call. Trimming pared 2 bases from V and 5 bases from J, leaving 17 bases between. The CDR3 length is 15 residues. Germline V lookup: CDR1 SGHDT, CDR2 YYEEEE. CDR3 sequence: CASSFLSGTHNEQYF. CDR3 coding DNA: TGTGCCAGCAGCTTTCTTTCTGGCACCCATAACGAGCAGTACTTC.

The chain recombines TRBV7-6 with TRBJ1-1; D is unclear. Trimming took 4 bases from V and 7 from J, leaving 13 bases between them. The CDR3 length is 13 residues. Germline V lookup: CDR1 SGHVS, CDR2 FNYEAQ. The CDR3 protein is CASSSAVGNEAFF. The DNA for the CDR3 is TGTGCCAGCAGCTCGGCGGTTGGTAATGAAGCTTTCTTT.

This clonotype was counted a few times. The chain joins TRBV2 to TRBJ2-1; D possibly corresponds to TRBD1 (5 bases). This CDR3 comprises 13 residues. Trimming pared 11 bases from V and 8 bases from J, leaving 19 bases between. The germline CDR1 and CDR2 sequences are SNHLY and FYNNEI. In DNA form, the CDR3 reads TGTGCCTTGCAAGGGGATCTTCTCGATGAGCAGTTCTTC. It is translated as CALQGDLLDEQFF.

V is TRBV10-1 and J is TRBJ2-2, with D possibly being TRBD1 (6 bases). This CDR3 has 14 residues. In germline, CDR1 is WNHNN, CDR2 SYGVQD (reference sequence). Trimming removed 7 bases at V and 2 bases at J, with 11 bases between. CDR3 nucleotides: TGCGCCAGCAAGGCGGACAGAAACACCGGGGAGCTGTTTTTT. Translation gives CASKADRNTGELFF.

In this sample, this clonotype turned up a few times. This chain links TRBV3-1 with TRBJ1-2; D not certain. Germline V gene lookup returns CDR1 LGHDT and CDR2 YNNKEL (reference sequence). V was shortened by 0 bases and J by 7 bases, with 12 bases between the two germline ends. The CDR3 has 14 residues. The CDR3 here is CASSQDHDGVGYTF. CDR3 DNA sequence: TGTGCCAGCAGCCAAGATCATGACGGTGTTGGCTACACCTTC.

This clonotype was picked up a small number of times. The chain carries TRBV5-1 and TRBJ2-2; weak D call: TRBD1 (5 bases). Between the trimmed V and J ends, which lost 2 bases and 1 base, there was a span of 9 bases. This CDR3 has 15 amino acids. The germline V gene encodes CDR1 SGHRS and CDR2 YFSETQ. This CDR3 reads CASSLFQGNTGELFF. For the CDR3, the DNA is TGCGCCAGCAGCTTATTCCAGGGGAACACCGGGGAGCTGTTTTTT. Combining the CDR3 with reference TRBV5-1 and TRBJ2-2 gives the whole variable domain KAGVTQTPRYLIKTRGQQVTLSCSPISGHRSVSWYQQTPGQGLQFLFEYFSETQRNKGNFPGRFSGRQFSNSRSEMNVSTLELGDSALYLCASSLFQGNTGELFFGEGSRLTVL.

This clonotype turned up a few times. The chain uses TRBV12-3 or TRBV12-4 and TRBJ2-3; TRBD2 agrees at 15 bases. This CDR3 has 19 residues. V lost 3 bases to trimming and J lost 5 bases; unmatched junction nucleotides: 12. In nucleotides, the CDR3 is TGTGCCAGCAGTTTCCCCGAAGGACTAGCGGGAGGGCCCGGAGATACGCAGTATTTT. Residues: CASSFPEGLAGGPGDTQYF.

The chain carries TRBV27 and TRBJ2-3; no reliable D call. Looked up from germline, CDR1 is MNHEY and CDR2 is SMNVEV (reference sequence). The CDR3 sequence is 15 residues long. Trimming took 6 bases from V and 6 from J, leaving 19 bases between them. The CDR3 is CASSPNIGPGDTQYF. The CDR3 DNA reads TGTGCCAGCAGCCCTAATATAGGACCCGGGGATACGCAGTATTTT.

The rearrangement links TRBV7-9 to TRBJ2-3; maybe TRBD2 (5 bases). Germline V gene data show CDR1 as SEHNR and CDR2 as FQNEAQ (reference sequence). V was cut by 5 bases and J by 0 bases, with 9 bases left in between. This CDR3 is 14 amino acids long. The CDR3 region has the DNA TGTGCCAGCAGCCTACGGACTAGCACAGATACGCAGTATTTT. It translates to CASSLRTSTDTQYF.

This clonotype was found a few times. The rearrangement joins TRBV7-2 to TRBJ2-1; 9 bases line up with TRBD1. Germline V gene data show CDR1 as SGHTA and CDR2 as FQGNSA. There are 15 residues in the CDR3. Trimming took 2 bases from V and 8 from J; bases not matched to a gene: 7. The CDR3 loop is CASSLIGTGYDEQFF. CDR3 DNA sequence: TGTGCCAGCAGCTTAATTGGGACAGGGTACGATGAGCAGTTCTTC.

The genes are TRBV7-2 and TRBJ2-3, with D perhaps TRBD2 (5 bases). Per germline, CDR1 SGHTA and CDR2 FQGNSA. This CDR3 is built from 15 residues. The ends were cut back, 1 base at V and 4 bases at J, with 12 bases in the middle. The CDR3 nucleotides read TGTGCCAGCAGCTTAGGATCTGACTACGCAGATACGCAGTATTTT. It yields the protein CASSLGSDYADTQYF.

This clonotype was seen more than once but under ten times. The chain employs TRBV9 and TRBJ2-3, with D possibly matching TRBD2 (5 bases). The V gene lost 0 bases and the J gene lost 7 bases, with 15 bases spanning the gap. The CDR3 has 15 residues. The V gene's germline CDR1 is SGDLS and CDR2 YYNGEE. The CDR3 DNA reads as TGTGCCAGCAGCGTAGGGACTCCAACCCCCCATACGCAGTATTTT. It is translated as CASSVGTPTPHTQYF.

The chain has TRBV27 and TRBJ1-1; no clear D gene. With 9 bases removed from V and 4 bases from J, the gap between germline ends came to 3 bases. Germline V gives CDR1 MNHEY, CDR2 SMNVEV (reference sequence). The CDR3 has 9 residues. The CDR3 DNA follows: TGTGCCAGATGCACTGAAGCTTTCTTT. This sequence encodes CARCTEAFF.

The chain carries TRBV6-5 and TRBJ2-1, with D perhaps given as TRBD1 or TRBD2 (6 bases each). The CDR3 has 15 residues. Germline CDR1 and CDR2: MNHEY and SVGAGI. V dropped 4 bases and J dropped 5 bases, with 15 bases sitting between them. CDR3 nucleotide sequence: TGTGCCAGCAGTTTAGGGGGGATGAGGAACAATGAGCAGTTCTTC. It specifies CASSLGGMRNNEQFF.